Given below is one T cell receptor beta chain in context. What it recognizes is unknown. V lost 2 bases and J lost 3, with 11 bases in between. CDR3 length equals 15 residues. Germline values: CDR1 ENHRY, CDR2 SYGVKD. Unique-molecular-identifier-tagged TCR beta cDNA libraries were used. Each CDR3 protein gets one entry after TCRdb re-called the PCR reads with MiXCR. Of hundreds of thousands of distinct CDR3 sequences in the sample, 55% to 70% were seen once. This record comes from a study of post-analysis software for immune sequencing data. Study-level information: Several disease courses (relapsing-remitting, secondary progressive and progressive-relapsing) of multiple sclerosis were included.

Study-wide findings and caveats: TRBV5-6, TRBV5-1 and TRBV20-1 belonged to a set of a few TRBV segments that were more frequent in patients than controls. Those samples that were prepared in the same batch co-clustered strongly by F measure. Those with multiple sclerosis, the patient group, showed significantly lower normalized Chao1 diversity than controls.

The chain has TRBV10-3 and TRBJ2-1; D assignment may be TRBD1 or TRBD2 (5 bases each). The receptor comes from a girl under 10 years old with multiple sclerosis. Sequenced material: blood. CDR3 DNA: TGTGCCATCAGTGAGATTGGGGGAGTCTACAATGAGCAGTTCTTC. Protein sequence: CAISEIGGVYNEQFF.